These T cell receptor beta chains were read from a single sample in a study of kidney transplant recipient with SARS-CoV-2 infection. TCRdb ran MiXCR on the reads and lists one entry per CDR3 protein. The table has 200,000 to 300,000 distinct CDR3 sequences, around 28% seen once. The sequences come from a blood sample, collected at baseline and on roughly day 120 from a kidney transplant recipient. Every receptor here comes from a male patient in his 30s who had COVID-19 and was a kidney transplant recipient. Some T cells may be the graft donor's. Both conserved end residues are part of each CDR3. The D gene is left open where the match is weak. Clone size, where shown, is once, few, many, or a class for clones that have expanded.

cdr3_nt: TGTGCCAGCAGCTTCAGCTGGTCCAATGAGCAGTTCTTC
cdr3_aa: CASSFSWSNEQFF
clone_size: many
v_call: TRBV7-3
cdr3_length: 13
j_call: TRBJ2-1
d_call: .

cdr3_nt: TGCGCCAGCAGTCTTGTACTAGCGCATGGAGATACGCAGTATTTT
cdr3_aa: CASSLVLAHGDTQYF
clone_size: many
v_call: TRBV4-1
cdr3_length: 15
j_call: TRBJ2-3
d_call: TRBD2

cdr3_nt: TGCGCCAGCAGCCAAGAAGGTCGTAGCGGGGGAGAGACCCAGTACTTC
cdr3_aa: CASSQEGRSGGETQYF
clone_size: .
v_call: TRBV4-1
cdr3_length: 16
j_call: TRBJ2-5
d_call: TRBD2

cdr3_nt: TGTGCCAGCAGCGCTTTCGATCCCATTTCAGGCTTGACCGGGGAGCTGTTTTTT
cdr3_aa: CASSAFDPISGLTGELFF
clone_size: many
v_call: TRBV3-1
cdr3_length: 18
j_call: TRBJ2-2
d_call: .

cdr3_nt: TGTGCCAGTAGTATAAGGGGTTTTAGGGCCAACGTCCTGACTTTC
cdr3_aa: CASSIRGFRANVLTF
clone_size: few
v_call: TRBV19
cdr3_length: 15
j_call: TRBJ2-6
d_call: .

cdr3_nt: TGTGCCACCCGGGACAGGGGCCCTTCTGGGGCCAACGTCCTGACTTTC
cdr3_aa: CATRDRGPSGANVLTF
clone_size: .
v_call: TRBV19
cdr3_length: 16
j_call: TRBJ2-6
d_call: TRBD1

cdr3_nt: TGTGCCAGCAGTTACCCAGGGGAGGGTGGCTCTGGGGCCAACGTCCTGACTTTC
cdr3_aa: CASSYPGEGGSGANVLTF
clone_size: many
v_call: TRBV6-2/TRBV6-3
cdr3_length: 18
j_call: TRBJ2-6
d_call: .

cdr3_nt: TGTGCCAGCAGCTTAATGAGTCGTGAAGCTTTCTTT
cdr3_aa: CASSLMSREAFF
clone_size: many
v_call: TRBV5-6
cdr3_length: 12
j_call: TRBJ1-1
d_call: .

cdr3_nt: TGTGCCAGCAGCTCCGGCGAGGGCAGGGAATATGGCTACACCTTC
cdr3_aa: CASSSGEGREYGYTF
clone_size: many
v_call: TRBV7-9
cdr3_length: 15
j_call: TRBJ1-2
d_call: .

cdr3_nt: TGCAGTGCTAAAAAGAGGGCGGGGGGCATCTACGAGCAGTACTTC
cdr3_aa: CSAKKRAGGIYEQYF
clone_size: many
v_call: TRBV20-1
cdr3_length: 15
j_call: TRBJ2-7
d_call: TRBD2

cdr3_nt: TGTGGCAATCAGGCGAGGATAACACAAAGTCGGGCCAACGTCCTGACTTTC
cdr3_aa: CGNQARITQSRANVLTF
clone_size: many
v_call: TRBV8-2
cdr3_length: 17
j_call: TRBJ2-6
d_call: .

cdr3_nt: TGTGCCAGCAGTCAACTACAAGGGACCCAAGAGACCCAGTACTTC
cdr3_aa: CASSQLQGTQETQYF
clone_size: many
v_call: TRBV6-2/TRBV6-3
cdr3_length: 15
j_call: TRBJ2-5
d_call: .

cdr3_nt: TGTGCCAGCAGTTACGCTCGGGACAGGGTGACCCAGTACTTC
cdr3_aa: CASSYARDRVTQYF
clone_size: many
v_call: TRBV6-2/TRBV6-3
cdr3_length: 14
j_call: TRBJ2-5
d_call: TRBD1

cdr3_nt: TGTGCCAGCTCAGATGGGGTGAACCTGAGGACTGAAGCTTTCTTT
cdr3_aa: CASSDGVNLRTEAFF
clone_size: many
v_call: TRBV18
cdr3_length: 15
j_call: TRBJ1-1
d_call: .

cdr3_nt: TGTGCCAGCCGACATGTCAATAGTCGAAAGACCTATGGCTACACCTTC
cdr3_aa: CASRHVNSRKTYGYTF
clone_size: many
v_call: TRBV5-6
cdr3_length: 16
j_call: TRBJ1-2
d_call: .

cdr3_nt: TGTGCCAGCAGCTTAGGTAAGTTTGCCCGAAAGACCTATGGCTACACCTTC
cdr3_aa: CASSLGKFARKTYGYTF
clone_size: .
v_call: TRBV7-8
cdr3_length: 17
j_call: TRBJ1-2
d_call: .

cdr3_nt: TGTGCCAGTAGTACGACGTTGACAAATCGAAAGACCTATGGCTACACCTTC
cdr3_aa: CASSTTLTNRKTYGYTF
clone_size: few
v_call: TRBV19
cdr3_length: 17
j_call: TRBJ1-2
d_call: .

cdr3_nt: TGTGCCAGCAGTGATCTTCCGGGACAGGGGAACTATGGCTACACCTTC
cdr3_aa: CASSDLPGQGNYGYTF
clone_size: many
v_call: TRBV2
cdr3_length: 16
j_call: TRBJ1-2
d_call: TRBD1

cdr3_nt: TGTACCACCAGTGATTCGAGGGTTTCGGGGGCCAACGTCCTGACTTTC
cdr3_aa: CTTSDSRVSGANVLTF
clone_size: .
v_call: TRBV24-1
cdr3_length: 16
j_call: TRBJ2-6
d_call: .

cdr3_nt: TGTGCCAGCAGGAAGGGTATAGCTACAGTCATGCAAGATACGCAGTATTTT
cdr3_aa: CASRKGIATVMQDTQYF
clone_size: many
v_call: TRBV21-1
cdr3_length: 17
j_call: TRBJ2-3
d_call: .

cdr3_nt: TGTGCCAGCAGCAGACAGCAAGAGACCCAGTACTTC
cdr3_aa: CASSRQQETQYF
clone_size: many
v_call: TRBV3-2
cdr3_length: 12
j_call: TRBJ2-5
d_call: .

cdr3_nt: TGTGCCAGCAGCCAGGGACAGGGACAACAGTCCCAGTACTTC
cdr3_aa: CASSQGQGQQSQYF
clone_size: few
v_call: TRBV2
cdr3_length: 14
j_call: TRBJ2-5
d_call: TRBD1

cdr3_nt: TGTGCCAGCAGCTTAGCTGGATTGCGGGATATCTTCAATGAGCAGTTCTTC
cdr3_aa: CASSLAGLRDIFNEQFF
clone_size: many
v_call: TRBV7-9
cdr3_length: 17
j_call: TRBJ2-1
d_call: .

cdr3_nt: TGCGCCAGCAGCCCTAGACTAGCGGGGAGGTTAGCCCAAGAGACCCAGTACTTC
cdr3_aa: CASSPRLAGRLAQETQYF
clone_size: many
v_call: TRBV4-3
cdr3_length: 18
j_call: TRBJ2-5
d_call: TRBD2

cdr3_nt: TGTGCCAGCAGCAGGTTATATAAGTGCCGAAAGACCTATGGCTACACCTTC
cdr3_aa: CASSRLYKCRKTYGYTF
clone_size: many
v_call: TRBV7-7
cdr3_length: 17
j_call: TRBJ1-2
d_call: .

cdr3_nt: TGTGCCAGCAGCGGAGACGGCCGCTATGGCTACACCTTC
cdr3_aa: CASSGDGRYGYTF
clone_size: many
v_call: TRBV7-2
cdr3_length: 13
j_call: TRBJ1-2
d_call: .

cdr3_nt: TGTGCCAGCACGGGCGGGACTAGCAATCAGCCCCAGCATTTT
cdr3_aa: CASTGGTSNQPQHF
clone_size: many
v_call: TRBV28
cdr3_length: 14
j_call: TRBJ1-5
d_call: .

cdr3_nt: TGTGCCAGCATCAGACGGGACCGCGCGAACACCGGGGAGCCGTTTTTT
cdr3_aa: CASIRRDRANTGEPFF
clone_size: .
v_call: TRBV12-3/TRBV12-4
cdr3_length: 16
j_call: TRBJ2-2
d_call: .

cdr3_nt: TGTGCCAGCAGCAGAGAATCCACCCTTCGAAAGACCTATGGCTACACCTTC
cdr3_aa: CASSRESTLRKTYGYTF
clone_size: many
v_call: TRBV3-1
cdr3_length: 17
j_call: TRBJ1-2
d_call: .

cdr3_nt: TGCGCCAGCAGTATTCACGGAAGATCGCGAAAGACCTATGGCTACACCTTC
cdr3_aa: CASSIHGRSRKTYGYTF
clone_size: .
v_call: TRBV10-1
cdr3_length: 17
j_call: TRBJ1-2
d_call: .

cdr3_nt: TGCAGTGCTGTAAACGGAGCGGGAGCCTCAGATACGCAGTATTTT
cdr3_aa: CSAVNGAGASDTQYF
clone_size: .
v_call: TRBV20-1
cdr3_length: 15
j_call: TRBJ2-3
d_call: TRBD2

cdr3_nt: TGCAGTGCTACGGCCGGTTCGGGGGGGGGCTACACCTTC
cdr3_aa: CSATAGSGGGYTF
clone_size: many
v_call: TRBV20-1
cdr3_length: 13
j_call: TRBJ1-2
d_call: .

cdr3_nt: TGTGCCAGCAGCCTGGGACTTAACAATGAGCAGTTCTTC
cdr3_aa: CASSLGLNNEQFF
clone_size: many
v_call: TRBV12-3/TRBV12-4
cdr3_length: 13
j_call: TRBJ2-1
d_call: .

cdr3_nt: TGTGCCAGCAGCCAAGTGGGTAAATTCGGGGTATTT
cdr3_aa: CASSQVGKFGVF
clone_size: many
v_call: TRBV3-1
cdr3_length: 12
j_call: TRBJ1-1
d_call: .

cdr3_nt: TGCAGTGCTAGTGGGGAGCGGGGTCCAGTAGATACGCAGTATTTT
cdr3_aa: CSASGERGPVDTQYF
clone_size: .
v_call: TRBV20-1
cdr3_length: 15
j_call: TRBJ2-3
d_call: TRBD2

cdr3_nt: TGTGCCAGCAGCGTAGGACAGGCGGGTAACAATGAGCAGTTCTTC
cdr3_aa: CASSVGQAGNNEQFF
clone_size: .
v_call: TRBV9
cdr3_length: 15
j_call: TRBJ2-1
d_call: .

cdr3_nt: TGTGCCAGCAGTGCAGACAGTACCTACGAGCAGTACTTC
cdr3_aa: CASSADSTYEQYF
clone_size: many
v_call: TRBV27
cdr3_length: 13
j_call: TRBJ2-7
d_call: .

cdr3_nt: TGTGCCATCAGTGATGCGAGGAACTCCTACGAGCAGTACTTC
cdr3_aa: CAISDARNSYEQYF
clone_size: many
v_call: TRBV10-3
cdr3_length: 14
j_call: TRBJ2-7
d_call: .

cdr3_nt: TGTGCCAGCTCTTTTACCGTACCAGGAAAGACCTATGGCTACACCTTC
cdr3_aa: CASSFTVPGKTYGYTF
clone_size: many
v_call: TRBV5-4
cdr3_length: 16
j_call: TRBJ1-2
d_call: .

cdr3_nt: TGTGCCAGCATCCCCCAGGGAAATGAAAATCAGCCCCAGCATTTT
cdr3_aa: CASIPQGNENQPQHF
clone_size: many
v_call: TRBV28
cdr3_length: 15
j_call: TRBJ1-5
d_call: .

cdr3_nt: TGTGCCAGCACCTATAAAGGGGGCGTGTTAGATACGCAGTATTTT
cdr3_aa: CASTYKGGVLDTQYF
clone_size: many
v_call: TRBV12-3/TRBV12-4
cdr3_length: 15
j_call: TRBJ2-3
d_call: TRBD1

cdr3_nt: TGTGCCAGCAGTTTCCAAGGGCCCATACCCCAGTACTTC
cdr3_aa: CASSFQGPIPQYF
clone_size: many
v_call: TRBV27
cdr3_length: 13
j_call: TRBJ2-5
d_call: .

cdr3_nt: TGCAGCGTAAGGACAGGGGATCAGCCCCAGCATTTT
cdr3_aa: CSVRTGDQPQHF
clone_size: many
v_call: TRBV29-1
cdr3_length: 12
j_call: TRBJ1-5
d_call: TRBD1

cdr3_nt: TGCGCCAGCAGCCAAGATCCCCCGGGAGGGCGGGGGACCCAGTACTTC
cdr3_aa: CASSQDPPGGRGTQYF
clone_size: many
v_call: TRBV4-1
cdr3_length: 16
j_call: TRBJ2-5
d_call: TRBD2

cdr3_nt: TGTGCCAGCAGTTACCGCGGGAGGGGCGGAGAGACCCAGTACTTC
cdr3_aa: CASSYRGRGGETQYF
clone_size: many
v_call: TRBV6-2/TRBV6-3
cdr3_length: 15
j_call: TRBJ2-5
d_call: TRBD2

cdr3_nt: TGTGCCGGCAGTTACCCGTTGTCGCCTTACAATGAGCAGTTCTTC
cdr3_aa: CAGSYPLSPYNEQFF
clone_size: .
v_call: TRBV6-5
cdr3_length: 15
j_call: TRBJ2-1
d_call: .

cdr3_nt: TGTGCCAGCAGTGGAGGGACTAGCGTACAAGAGACCCAGTACTTC
cdr3_aa: CASSGGTSVQETQYF
clone_size: many
v_call: TRBV25-1
cdr3_length: 15
j_call: TRBJ2-5
d_call: TRBD2

cdr3_nt: TGTGCCAGCAGCGCGTCGGGGGGGCTACTCCCTCAAGAGACCCAGTACTTC
cdr3_aa: CASSASGGLLPQETQYF
clone_size: .
v_call: TRBV9
cdr3_length: 17
j_call: TRBJ2-5
d_call: TRBD2

cdr3_nt: TGTGCCAGCAGCTATGCTAGGGTCGTTAGAAAGACCTATGGCTACACCTTC
cdr3_aa: CASSYARVVRKTYGYTF
clone_size: few
v_call: TRBV16
cdr3_length: 17
j_call: TRBJ1-2
d_call: .

cdr3_nt: TGTGCCAGCCAACAAGAGTTAGCGGGTCCTTACGAGCAGTACTTC
cdr3_aa: CASQQELAGPYEQYF
clone_size: many
v_call: TRBV28
cdr3_length: 15
j_call: TRBJ2-7
d_call: TRBD2

cdr3_nt: TGTGCCAGCACCCCTCGGGCCAGGGGGGATACTGAAGCTTTCTTT
cdr3_aa: CASTPRARGDTEAFF
clone_size: many
v_call: TRBV6-2/TRBV6-3
cdr3_length: 15
j_call: TRBJ1-1
d_call: TRBD1

cdr3_nt: TGTGCCAGCAGCGAAGTGGTTCCCATTTCTTTCTCTGAGACCCAGTACTTC
cdr3_aa: CASSEVVPISFSETQYF
clone_size: many
v_call: TRBV3-1
cdr3_length: 17
j_call: TRBJ2-5
d_call: .

cdr3_nt: TGTGCCAGCAGTTTGTGCCTAGGTGGGAGAAAGACCTATGGCTACACCTTC
cdr3_aa: CASSLCLGGRKTYGYTF
clone_size: many
v_call: TRBV6-6
cdr3_length: 17
j_call: TRBJ1-2
d_call: .

cdr3_nt: TGTGCCAGCACGACTAGCACAGATACGCAGTATTTT
cdr3_aa: CASTTSTDTQYF
clone_size: .
v_call: TRBV28
cdr3_length: 12
j_call: TRBJ2-3
d_call: .